Sequencing of this T cell receptor (beta chain) was carried out in a study of blood T cell repertoires in COVID-19. Study context: Material from acute and convalescent COVID-19 was sourced from the United States, Italy and Spain. The analysed material was cDNA or gDNA that came from T cells, B-cell-depleted T cells, or PBMCs.

Only in-frame clones appear in the TCRdb table, and some are missing; sequencing was by immunoSEQ multiplex PCR. Of about 360,000 clones in the sample, roughly 87% were seen once. The CDR3 extends over 15 amino acids. Trimming cost V 0 bases and J 5 bases, with 14 bases left between them. Germline V CDR1 and CDR2: MGHRA, YSYEKL. The TCR sequence derives from a woman aged 40-49 years with acute COVID-19. The genes are TRBV4-1 and TRBJ2-7; possibly TRBD1 for D (5 bases). The sequenced sample was PBMCs or T cells enriched from blood (not recorded which). CDR3 sequence (DNA): TGCGCCAGCAGCCAAGATATCCCTACAGGCGACGAGCAGTACTTC. It yields the protein CASSQDIPTGDEQYF.